This T cell receptor beta chain was sequenced in a study of T cells in Graves' hyperthyroidism and ophthalmopathy. Study-wide context: Peripheral blood was secured at the point of initial diagnosis, before any treatment.

This clonotype was counted at least ten times. Its matching antigen is unknown. For the diagnoses, clinical symptoms, serum thyroxine and TRAb, thyroid ultrasound and orbital computed tomography were used. CDR1 and CDR2 (germline): MDHEN, SYDVKM. This CDR3 spans 18 amino acids. Trimming took off 5 bases at V and 1 base at J, with 18 bases between the two ends. Amplification of TCR beta CDR3 regions used RNA as the template. TCR CDR3 regions were first amplified by RT-PCR with HTBI primers. Each CDR3 protein gets one entry after TCRdb re-called the multiplex PCR reads with MiXCR. The table records some 420,000 distinct CDR3 sequences, roughly 13% of them present only once. The study's findings and limits: Within blood appeared most thyroid clonotypes that had expanded above 0.001. Stable hyperthyroidism and ophthalmopathy were separated using 13 V-J signatures.

The receptor was derived from a woman between 18 and 29 years old with Graves' hyperthyroidism. The chain combines TRBV28 with TRBJ1-6; unclear D gene. The sequencing sample was made of blood. The CDR3 reads CASSRQPGLGSYNSPLHF. The CDR3, as DNA: TGTGCCAGCAGTCGACAACCAGGCTTGGGTTCCTATAATTCACCCCTCCACTTT.